This T cell receptor beta chain is drawn from a study of blood T cell repertoires in COVID-19 (dated by TCRdb to the early 2020s). Broadly, across the study: Samples from collaborators originated in the United States, Italy and Spain and spanned both the acute and convalescent phases of COVID-19. Subjects who had been exposed to COVID-19, were actively infected with it, or had recovered from it provided the deeply sampled blood TCRbeta repertoires that made up the dataset. HLA class I and class II types, where available, came from metadata supplied by the sample provider rather than from assay-based typing. Samples were obtained from the ongoing ImmuneRACE study (first 160 participants) and from 1,254 subjects provided by 6 global collaborators. The material from the prospective study consisted of cDNA or gDNA derived from T cells, B-cell-depleted T cells, or PBMCs. The repertoires were released in a freely available public database intended as a resource for research on the immune response to SARS-CoV-2. A de-identified subject ID, COVID-19 status, age in years and sex were almost always included in the sample metadata. Here is what the overall study found, with its caveats: The amount of clinical and demographic metadata varied by source and participant and was provided uncurated.

In the case of this clone: Which antigen it targets is not known. No much larger clone exists at a distance of one base, and base qualities are not known.

CDR1 and CDR2 are read off the germline V gene as MGHRA and YSYEKL. Reading from cysteine to phenylalanine, the CDR3 counts 15 amino acids. The kept DNA is CDR3 alone, 45 bases in frame from the first base. V loses 1 base of germline sequence and J loses 8 bases, and the interval between the two ends is 17 bases. The collaborating institutions used their own protocols to collect whole blood in K2EDTA tubes. Collaborator samples were shipped for TCRbeta analysis as frozen whole blood, isolated PBMCs, or DNA extracted from either sample type. TCRbeta CDR3 regions were amplified from genomic DNA using the immunoSEQ Assay, a bias-controlled multiplex PCR. As for how the authors treated the data: Nucleated cell counts per sample were estimated from amplification of reference gene primers within the assay. To quantify the absolute abundance of each unique TCRbeta CDR3 rearrangement, sequence reads were collapsed and filtered. Productive Simpson clonality was computed per sample as the square root of Simpson's diversity index over productive rearrangements. TCRdb took this table from immuneACCESS and kept in-frame rearrangements with V and J called. Such tables lack part of the clones; where checked against another copy, unresolved V genes explain under half of the gap, and the rest is unexplained. Clonal size and the V and J genes are those of that table, whereas D and trimming came from the DNA. This sample gives roughly 200,000 clones in total; approximately 80% of them show up just once. The leading ten clones occupy over 10% of the sample.

The sequence joins TRBV4-1 to TRBJ1-2; no D gene call is confident. The TCR comes from a human donor in a cohort sampled during active COVID-19. Sequenced input: peripheral blood. The DNA sequence reads TGCGCCAGCAGCCAAGGATCTTCTACCGTTTACGGCTACACCTTC. Its translation is CASSQGSSTVYGYTF.